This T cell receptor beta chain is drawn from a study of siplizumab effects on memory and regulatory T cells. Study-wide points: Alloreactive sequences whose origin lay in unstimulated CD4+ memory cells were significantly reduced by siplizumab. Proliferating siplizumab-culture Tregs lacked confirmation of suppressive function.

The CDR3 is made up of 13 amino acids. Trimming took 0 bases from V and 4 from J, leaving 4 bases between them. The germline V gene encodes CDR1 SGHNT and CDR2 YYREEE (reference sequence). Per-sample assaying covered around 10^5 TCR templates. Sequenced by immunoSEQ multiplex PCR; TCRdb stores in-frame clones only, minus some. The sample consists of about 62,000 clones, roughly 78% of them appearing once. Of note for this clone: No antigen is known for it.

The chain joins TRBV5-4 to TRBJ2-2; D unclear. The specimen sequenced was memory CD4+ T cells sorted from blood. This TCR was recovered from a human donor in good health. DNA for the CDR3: TGTGCCAGCAGCTTGGAACCCACCGGGGAGCTGTTTTTT. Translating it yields CASSLEPTGELFF.